This is a list of T cell receptor beta chains from one sample in a study of blood T cell repertoires in COVID-19. The method was immunoSEQ multiplex PCR; TCRdb's version includes in-frame clones alone and lacks a portion of them. The sample has about 250,000 clones; roughly 86% are singletons. Sequencing was done on a sample of peripheral blood. The receptor set was obtained from a woman between 55 and 75 years old who had recovered from COVID-19. CDR3s include the opening cysteine and the closing phenylalanine or tryptophan. The D gene is left open where the match is weak. The size field is filled for only some rows; it gives once, few, many or a size class.

NA,TRBV5-1,NA,TRBJ2-7,TGCGCCAGCAGCTTGGGTTTAACCTACGAGCAGTACTTC,CASSLGLTYEQYF
NA,TRBV11-2,NA,TRBJ2-7,TGTGCCAGCAGCTTAACCCCAGGGGGGCTGTACTTC,CASSLTPGGLYF
NA,TRBV3-1/TRBV3-2,NA,TRBJ2-5,TGTGCCAGCAGCCAAGCTGCCAGGGGAGAGACCCAGTACTTC,CASSQAARGETQYF
TRBD1,TRBV5-6,NA,TRBJ2-7,TGTGCCAGCAGCCAGAGGGACAGAGTAAATCCCCCCCCCTACGAGCAGTACTTC,CASSQRDRVNPPPYEQYF
TRBD2,TRBV6-2/TRBV6-3,few,TRBJ2-1,TGTGCCAGCAGTTCTTCTAGCGGCCTGTTCAATGAGCAGTTCTTC,CASSSSSGLFNEQFF
NA,TRBV5-1,NA,TRBJ2-3,TGCGCCAGCAGCTCAGCGGGTGTGGCAGATACGCAGTATTTT,CASSSAGVADTQYF
TRBD2,TRBV2,NA,TRBJ2-7,TGTGCCAGCAGTGATTTAGCGGGGGATTCCTACGAGCAGTACTTC,CASSDLAGDSYEQYF
NA,TRBV4-2,NA,TRBJ1-3,TGTGCCAGCAGCCTAGATCGGACGGGGAGCGCTGGAAACACCATATATTTT,CASSLDRTGSAGNTIYF
NA,TRBV11-2,NA,TRBJ1-1,TGTGCCAGCAGCTTAGTTAACCAGGGCAAGAACACTGAAGCTTTCTTT,CASSLVNQGKNTEAFF
NA,TRBV7-6,NA,TRBJ1-5,TGTGCCAGCAGCGAGGTTGCGGGTCAGCCCCAGCATTTT,CASSEVAGQPQHF
NA,TRBV7-7,NA,TRBJ2-7,TGTGCTAGCAGCCCAGGGTCCGGGACAACCTACGAGCAGTACTTC,CASSPGSGTTYEQYF
NA,TRBV18,NA,TRBJ1-3,TGTGCCAGCTCACCCCTAGGCTCCTCCTCTGGAAACACCATATATTTT,CASSPLGSSSGNTIYF
NA,TRBV3-1/TRBV3-2,NA,TRBJ1-2,TGTGCCAGCAGCCAAGGCTGGGCAGAGAACTATGGCTACACCTTC,CASSQGWAENYGYTF
NA,TRBV18,NA,TRBJ1-1,TGTGCCAGCTCACCACCGGACAGCTTGAACACTGAAGCTTTCTTT,CASSPPDSLNTEAFF
TRBD1,TRBV7-2,NA,TRBJ2-7,TGTGCCAGCAGCCCGGACAGGCAGCGCTCCTACGAGCAGTACTTC,CASSPDRQRSYEQYF
TRBD1,TRBV6-4,NA,TRBJ2-2,TGTGCCAGCAGACGGACAGGGAGCACCGGGGAGCTGTTTTTT,CASRRTGSTGELFF
NA,TRBV4-3,NA,TRBJ2-7,TGCGCCAGCAGCCACGAGGGTTTTGTCGAGCAGTACTTC,CASSHEGFVEQYF
NA,TRBV7-9,NA,TRBJ1-2,TGTGCCAGCAGCTTAGATACGGGTAATCCTGGCTACACCTTC,CASSLDTGNPGYTF
NA,TRBV5-1,NA,TRBJ1-2,TGCGCCAGCAGCTTCATACTCTTCGGACAGCCAGATGGCTACACCTTC,CASSFILFGQPDGYTF
NA,TRBV5-1,NA,TRBJ2-3,TGCGCCAGCAGAGTTGGGCAGAGCACAGATACGCAGTATTTT,CASRVGQSTDTQYF
TRBD1,TRBV5-5,NA,TRBJ1-5,TGTGCCAGCAGCCTCGACGGACAGGGCGGCAATCAGCCCCAGCATTTT,CASSLDGQGGNQPQHF
NA,TRBV7-2,NA,TRBJ1-2,TGTGCCAGCAGCCAGGACAATGCTAACTATGGCTACACCTTC,CASSQDNANYGYTF
NA,TRBV6-6,NA,TRBJ1-4,TGTGCCAGCAGTTACTTTTCCCGGGATGAAAAACTGTTTTTT,CASSYFSRDEKLFF
NA,TRBV9,NA,TRBJ2-2,TGTGCCAGCAGCGTAGGGGGACTTACGAACACCGGGGAGCTGTTTTTT,CASSVGGLTNTGELFF
TRBD1,TRBV7-2,NA,TRBJ1-2,TGTGCCAGCAGCTTAGGGGCGGGACAGAACTATGGCTACACCTTC,CASSLGAGQNYGYTF
TRBD1,TRBV14,NA,TRBJ1-2,TGTGCCAGCAGCCCCACCATTAGTCCGGACAGGGGAGGGGGCTACACCTTC,CASSPTISPDRGGGYTF
NA,TRBV6-6,NA,TRBJ1-1,TGTGCCAGCAGTTACGCGGGGGCAGGCACTGAAGCTTTCTTT,CASSYAGAGTEAFF
NA,TRBV7-9,NA,TRBJ1-1,TGTGCCAGCCAGGGCATGAACACTGAAGCTTTCTTT,CASQGMNTEAFF
TRBD1,TRBV19,NA,TRBJ2-1,TGTGCCAGTACCACGGGACAGGGGAACAATGAGCAGTTCTTC,CASTTGQGNNEQFF
NA,TRBV4-2,NA,TRBJ2-5,TGTGCCAGCAGCCAAGGCGGGCCGGGTTTCGAAGAGACCCAGTACTTC,CASSQGGPGFEETQYF
TRBD1,TRBV4-1,once,TRBJ1-1,TGCGCCAGCAGCCAACAGACAGGGGGCTTGAACACTGAAGCTTTCTTT,CASSQQTGGLNTEAFF
NA,TRBV15,NA,TRBJ2-7,TGTGCCACCAGCAGAGAATCAGGGTCCTACGAGCAGTACTTC,CATSRESGSYEQYF
NA,TRBV2,NA,TRBJ2-2,TGTGCCAGCAGTGAAAGCAGGGAGCTGTTTTTT,CASSESRELFF
NA,TRBV5-1,NA,TRBJ2-7,TGCGCCAGCAGCATAACCACAGGGTTATACGAGCAGTACTTC,CASSITTGLYEQYF
NA,TRBV29-1,NA,TRBJ2-2,TGCAGCGTTGGCCGGGACATTCCTACCGGGGAGCTGTTTTTT,CSVGRDIPTGELFF
NA,TRBV24-1,NA,TRBJ1-2,TGTGCCACCAGTGATTTTCCCAGGGAATATGGCTACACCTTC,CATSDFPREYGYTF
TRBD1,TRBV6-6,NA,TRBJ2-7,TGTGCCAGCAGCGACCAACCCGGGACAGGGGTTTTCGAGCAGTACTTC,CASSDQPGTGVFEQYF
NA,TRBV10-3,NA,TRBJ1-4,TGTGCCATCAGTCAGGACTGGAATGAAAAACTGTTTTTT,CAISQDWNEKLFF
NA,TRBV5-1,NA,TRBJ1-1,TGCGCCAGCAGCTCTGTACAGGGAGGGACTGAAGCTTTCTTT,CASSSVQGGTEAFF
NA,TRBV7-3,NA,TRBJ2-5,TGTGCCAGCAGCTTAGTGGGGGGACGTCAAGAGACCCAGTACTTC,CASSLVGGRQETQYF
TRBD2,TRBV7-9,NA,TRBJ2-3,TGTGCCAGCAGCTGGGCGGGGGGGCCAACAGATACGCAGTATTTT,CASSWAGGPTDTQYF